The T cell receptor beta chain under discussion was sequenced for a study of cytomegalovirus exposure and HLA in healthy donors. Looking at the study overall: The 90 to 150 validation repertoires matched the approximately 700 first-cohort repertoires in platform, a later analysis reported. Study observations and caveats: The study listed under 200 cytomegalovirus-associated TCR beta chains. Later, an analysis found that TCR clusters from the first cohort tended to co-occur in the roughly 110 validation repertoires. Reports described diagnosis of cytomegalovirus status by the classifier as highly specific and sensitive.

Regarding this clone: Its specificity is not known.

TCRdb's table, derived via immunoSEQ multiplex PCR, lists solely in-frame clones and lacks some. Here the sample spans 200,000 to 300,000 clones, around 91% being singletons. Material: PBMCs. The TCR comes from a woman in her 30s in good health and CMV-seronegative.

Here the CDR3 reads CASSLDPTGYDGYTF. The DNA for the CDR3 is TGTGCCAGCAGCTTGGACCCGACAGGGTACGATGGCTACACCTTC. This rearrangement joins TRBV5-4 to TRBJ1-2; TRBD1 matches 7 bases. Looked up from germline, CDR1 is SGHNT and CDR2 is YYREEE (reference sequence). The trim removed 0 bases at V and 6 bases at J, leaving 8 bases unmatched. The length of the CDR3 is 15 residues.